The 2 T cell receptor beta chains below all came from one sample that was sequenced in a study of blood T cell repertoires in COVID-19. Some clones are missing from TCRdb's copy, which holds only in-frame ones; the method was immunoSEQ multiplex PCR. The sample holds more than 110,000 clones, approximately 90% seen once. Source material: peripheral blood. The receptor source for this set is an elderly woman with acute or convalescent COVID-19.

V usage is TRBV18 and J usage is TRBJ2-2, with D maybe TRBD2 (5 bases). The CDR3 has 13 residues. Per the germline V gene, CDR1 is KGHSH and CDR2 is LQKENI. Trimming cost V 2 bases and J 4 bases, with 5 bases left between them. The CDR3 DNA sequence: TGTGCCAGCTCACCAAGCGGCACCGGGGAGCTGTTTTTT. It is translated as CASSPSGTGELFF. The variable domain in full, with the rest retrieved from reference TRBV18 and TRBJ2-2, is NAGVMQNPRHLVRRRGQEARLRCSPMKGHSHVYWYRQLPEEGLKFMVYLQKENIIDESGMPKERFSAEFPKEGPSILRIQQVVRGDSAAYFCASSPSGTGELFFGEGSRLTVL.

The rearrangement uses TRBV4-2 and TRBJ2-3; 7 bases are shared with TRBD1. CDR1 and CDR2 from the germline V gene are LGHNA and YNFKEQ. V lost 2 bases and J lost 3; bases outside the gene matches: 8. The CDR3 spans 16 residues. The CDR3 protein is CASSQPRTGGTDTQYF. The CDR3 region has the DNA TGTGCCAGCAGCCAACCGAGGACAGGTGGTACAGATACGCAGTATTTT.